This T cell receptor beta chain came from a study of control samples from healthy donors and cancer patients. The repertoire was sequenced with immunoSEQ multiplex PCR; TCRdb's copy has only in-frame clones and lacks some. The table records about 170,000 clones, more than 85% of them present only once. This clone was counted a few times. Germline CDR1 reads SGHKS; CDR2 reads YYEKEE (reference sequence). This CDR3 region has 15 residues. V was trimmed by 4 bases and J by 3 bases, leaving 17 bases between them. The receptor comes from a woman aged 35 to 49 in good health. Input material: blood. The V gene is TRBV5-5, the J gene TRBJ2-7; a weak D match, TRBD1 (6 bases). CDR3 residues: CASSQRQEFLYEQYF. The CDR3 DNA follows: TGTGCCAGCAGCCAAAGACAGGAGTTCCTCTACGAGCAGTACTTC.